The 22 T cell receptor beta chains in this list originate from one sample, sequenced in a study of T-cell reconstitution after alpha-beta-depleted transplantation in children. For TCRbeta, the library was prepared with unique molecular identifiers. TCRdb used MiXCR to reprocess the PCR reads, holding one entry per CDR3 protein. The table shows some 550,000 distinct CDR3 sequences, with around 17% occurring only once. The sample here was PBMCs from the stem cell graft donor, taken from the stem cell graft. The receptors were sampled from a human donor who donated a stem cell graft to a child with acute lymphoblastic leukemia.

This clonotype was observed many times. This chain joins TRBV5-1 and TRBJ2-7, with D tentatively TRBD1 (5 bases). The germline CDR1 and CDR2 sequences are SGHRS and YFSETQ. Trimming shortened V by 2 bases and J by 3 bases, and 12 bases separated the two germline ends. This CDR3 region has 14 residues. The DNA of the CDR3 is TGCGCCAGCAGCTTCCTCCAGGGCAACTACGAGCAGTACTTC. Protein product: CASSFLQGNYEQYF.

This clonotype turned up a few times. The chain's CDR3 is CASSLMGPYGYTF. The CDR3 nucleotides read TGTGCCAGCAGTTTGATGGGCCCCTATGGCTACACCTTC. The gene calls are TRBV12-3 or TRBV12-4 and TRBJ1-2; no clear D. Trimming shortened V by 3 bases and J by 4 bases, and 9 bases separated the two germline ends. The CDR3 is 13 amino acids.

The chain recombines TRBV6-5 with TRBJ1-4, with D possibly being TRBD1 (5 bases). This CDR3 contains 15 residues. Germline V gives CDR1 MNHEY, CDR2 SVGAGI. V was shortened by 4 bases and J by 3 bases, with 12 bases between the two germline ends. DNA for the CDR3: TGTGCCAGCAGTTTAGCCGGGGGAGCTAATGAAAAACTGTTTTTT. This encodes CASSLAGGANEKLFF.

CDR3 nucleotides: TGTGCCAGCAGCTTAGGACAGGGGCCTCACAATGAGCAGTTCTTC. Translation gives CASSLGQGPHNEQFF. V and J are TRBV7-9 and TRBJ2-1, with 8 bases lining up with TRBD1. This CDR3 comprises 15 residues. V lost 1 base and J lost 5; bases outside the gene matches: 4. Germline V gene lookup returns CDR1 SEHNR and CDR2 FQNEAQ (reference sequence).

This chain joins TRBV5-4 and TRBJ1-1; perhaps TRBD1 as D (6 bases). There are 16 residues in the CDR3. Trimming removed 3 bases at V and 1 base at J, with 16 bases between. The germline gives CDR1 SGHNT, CDR2 YYREEE (reference sequence). As DNA, the CDR3 is TGTGCCAGCAGCTCGGCAGGGGTAACCTCGAACACTGAAGCTTTCTTT. Translating it yields CASSSAGVTSNTEAFF. The complete variable domain, with remaining parts taken from reference TRBV5-4 and TRBJ1-1, reads ETGVTQSPTHLIKTRGQQVTLRCSSQSGHNTVSWYQQALGQGPQFIFQYYREEENGRGNFPPRFSGLQFPNYSSELNVNALELDDSALYLCASSSAGVTSNTEAFFGQGTRLTVV.

Only one count was recorded for this clonotype. The V call is TRBV7-9, the J call TRBJ2-2; the D is unclear. Germline V gene lookup returns CDR1 SEHNR and CDR2 FQNEAQ (reference sequence). The CDR3 contains 13 residues. The V end was cut by 1 base, the J end by 7 bases, with 7 bases between. DNA of the CDR3: TGTGCCAGCAGCTTAGTTTCCGGCGGGGAGCTGTTTTTT. Amino acids: CASSLVSGGELFF.

This clonotype was counted only a few times. The chain employs TRBV4-2 and TRBJ2-5, with 15 positions matching TRBD2. This CDR3 has 16 residues. Germline V gene sequence: CDR1 LGHNA, CDR2 YNFKEQ. The V and J ends lost 0 bases and 6 bases, in that order; junction bases with no gene match: 2. CDR3 sequence: CASSQDGTSGRKTQYF. In nucleotides, the CDR3 is TGTGCCAGCAGCCAAGACGGGACTAGCGGGAGGAAGACCCAGTACTTC.

The chain joins TRBV6-2 or TRBV6-3 to TRBJ2-3, with D possibly TRBD1 on 5 matching bases. The CDR3 covers 18 residues. Between the trimmed V and J ends, which lost 5 bases and 3 bases, there was a span of 24 bases. CDR1 is MNHEY and CDR2 is SVGEGT in the germline V gene. CDR3 in DNA: TGTGCCAGCAGTCCCGCTGGGGATGGGGCAGGGAAGACAGATACGCAGTATTTT. Its translation: CASSPAGDGAGKTDTQYF.

This clonotype has only a few counts. This sequence joins TRBV29-1 and TRBJ1-5; TRBD1 matches 9 bases. CDR3 length: 14 residues. Losses at the gene ends were 6 bases for V and 5 bases for J; bases not matched to a gene: 8. Germline CDR1 and CDR2: SQVTM and ANQGSEA. CDR3 in amino acids: CSVSGTGSHQPQHF. The DNA of the CDR3 is TGCAGCGTCTCCGGGACAGGGAGTCATCAGCCCCAGCATTTT.

V is TRBV20-1 and J is TRBJ2-4; 10 bases map to TRBD2. Germline lookup yields CDR1 DFQATT and CDR2 SNEGSKA (reference sequence). The CDR3 loop spans 15 amino acids. V lost 1 base, J lost 5 bases, and 5 bases stayed unmatched. The CDR3 loop is CSARVSLAGENIQYF. In DNA, the CDR3 is TGCAGTGCTAGAGTTAGTCTAGCGGGGGAAAACATTCAGTACTTC.

V gene TRBV12-3 or TRBV12-4 combines with J gene TRBJ2-5, with D possibly being TRBD1 (6 bases). The CDR3 has 15 amino acids. Trimming took 5 bases from V and 3 from J, leaving 16 bases between them. DNA for the CDR3: TGTGCCAGCAGTGATGCGTGGGGGCTAAAAGAGACCCAGTACTTC. As protein: CASSDAWGLKETQYF.

The rearrangement joins TRBV5-1 to TRBJ2-1; 7 bases map to TRBD2. V shed 3 bases and J 8 bases; nucleotides not matched to a gene: 11. This CDR3 is built from 15 residues. Germline V gene data show CDR1 as SGHRS and CDR2 as YFSETQ. The CDR3 DNA reads as TGCGCCAGCAGCTCGGAGCGGGAAAATATCGATGAGCAGTTCTTC. It encodes CASSSERENIDEQFF.

This clonotype appeared a few times. The genes are TRBV29-1 and TRBJ1-1; 10 bases line up with TRBD1. This CDR3 is 13 amino acids long. J was trimmed by 5 bases and V by 6 bases; bases with no gene match: 6. From germline, CDR1 is SQVTM and CDR2 ANQGSEA. CDR3 in amino acids: CSVGQGVGTEAFF. The CDR3 nucleotides are TGCAGCGTCGGACAGGGGGTTGGTACTGAAGCTTTCTTT.

This clonotype appeared a few times. The genes are TRBV5-1 and TRBJ1-1; no clear D. V lost 1 base and J lost 4, with 14 bases in between. The length of the CDR3 is 15 residues. Germline V gives CDR1 SGHRS, CDR2 YFSETQ. CDR3 DNA sequence: TGCGCCAGCAGCTTGTATAGCGGCCGAGCCACTGAAGCTTTCTTT. This gives the protein CASSLYSGRATEAFF.

V usage is TRBV19 and J usage is TRBJ1-5, with D tentatively TRBD1 (6 bases). The germline V gene has CDR1 LNHDA and CDR2 SQIVND (reference sequence). The V gene lost 5 bases and the J gene lost 0 bases, with 17 bases spanning the gap. This CDR3 has 17 residues. The CDR3 spells CASSDLRTAYSNQPQHF. CDR3 DNA sequence: TGTGCCAGTAGTGATCTAAGGACAGCTTATAGCAATCAGCCCCAGCATTTT.

This clonotype was observed a handful of times. The V call is TRBV7-9, the J call TRBJ1-5, with no clear D. Trimming took 2 bases from V and 5 from J, leaving 13 bases between them. CDR1 and CDR2 from the germline V gene are SEHNR and FQNEAQ (reference sequence). The CDR3 has 15 amino acids. The CDR3 DNA reads TGTGCCAGCAGCTTACTCCCTCCGAGCGATCAGCCCCAGCATTTT. Protein sequence: CASSLLPPSDQPQHF.

Only a few counts were recorded for this clonotype. The chain employs TRBV20-1 and TRBJ2-2; TRBD2 agrees at 9 bases. The V segment lost 0 bases and the J segment 4 bases; nucleotides outside the gene matches: 3. The germline CDR1 and CDR2 sequences are DFQATT and SNEGSKA (reference sequence). The CDR3 totals 15 residues. The DNA for the CDR3 is TGCAGTGCTAGAGACCAGCGGGAGGTCACCGGGGAGCTGTTTTTT. Its protein is CSARDQREVTGELFF.

The V gene is TRBV20-1, the J gene TRBJ2-7; 8 positions match TRBD2. Germline V gives CDR1 DFQATT, CDR2 SNEGSKA (reference sequence). V lost 6 bases to trimming and J lost 1 base; unmatched junction nucleotides: 5. CDR3 length: 13 residues. The CDR3 DNA reads as TGCAGTGCAATAGCGGGATCTTCCTACGAGCAGTACTTC. As protein: CSAIAGSSYEQYF.

There are a few counts of this clonotype. The J gene is TRBJ2-7, the V gene TRBV25-1; 7 nucleotides line up with TRBD1. Germline CDR1 MGHDK, CDR2 SYGVNS. The junction had 26 bases not matched to a gene; V was cut back by 8 bases and J by 7 bases. CDR3 length: 18 residues. CDR3 loop: CASSRGGGLTPGRGEQYF. CDR3 bases: TGTGCCAGCTCCCGAGGGGGCGGCTTGACACCTGGGCGTGGAGAGCAGTACTTC.

This clonotype was counted many times. The gene calls are TRBV6-5 and TRBJ1-2, with a weak D call TRBD1 (5 bases). This CDR3 is 13 amino acids long. Trimming removed 2 bases from V and 5 bases from J, with 9 bases in between. Germline V gene lookup returns CDR1 MNHEY and CDR2 SVGAGI. The DNA of the CDR3 is TGTGCCAGCAGTTACGGGACTTCATATGGCTACACCTTC. It translates to CASSYGTSYGYTF.

This clonotype appeared a few times. The chain uses TRBV4-1 and TRBJ2-7; D call uncertain. V lost 1 base, J lost 1 base, and 8 bases lay in between. Germline CDR1 is MGHRA and CDR2 is YSYEKL. CDR3 size: 14 residues. CDR3 DNA: TGCGCCAGCAGCCAAGCATTGAGATCCTACGAGCAGTACTTC. It translates to CASSQALRSYEQYF.

In this sample, this clonotype turned up a few times. This chain links TRBV5-1 with TRBJ2-3; D not resolved. The V gene lost 1 base and the J gene lost 2 bases, with 14 bases spanning the gap. CDR3 length: 16 residues. Looked up from germline, CDR1 is SGHRS and CDR2 is YFSETQ. CDR3 sequence reads: CASSLTENVHTDTQYF. The DNA for the CDR3 is TGCGCCAGCAGCTTGACAGAGAACGTACACACAGATACGCAGTATTTT. Filled out from reference TRBV5-1 and TRBJ2-3, the complete variable domain reads KAGVTQTPRYLIKTRGQQVTLSCSPISGHRSVSWYQQTPGQGLQFLFEYFSETQRNKGNFPGRFSGRQFSNSRSEMNVSTLELGDSALYLCASSLTENVHTDTQYFGPGTRLTVL.